The clone carrying this T cell receptor beta chain was detected only a few times. Its specificity is unknown. MiXCR was run by TCRdb on the 5' RACE reads, yielding one entry per CDR3 protein. The table lists over 25,000 distinct CDR3 sequences, 20% to 25% of them singletons. The data were obtained in a study of T-cell memory formation after mild COVID-19. For the study at large: Largely, the TCR clusters proved donor specific. Study-wide points: CD4+ bias marked clones expanding day 15 to 37, unlike balanced contracting clones. Contracting clones localized mainly to CM and EM when CD4+ and mainly to EMRA when CD8+.

Germline CDR1 reads SGHDT; CDR2 reads YYEEEE. Trimming cost V 2 bases and J 0 bases; bases outside gene matches: 13. CDR3 size: 19 residues. Sequencing was performed on PBMCs or a T cell subset sorted from them (not recorded which). The receptor was isolated from an adult who had mild COVID-19 (a few samples of this study predate the infection). Cell type and time point are not known. The chain is built from TRBV5-6 and TRBJ1-5; 8 bases match TRBD1. The CDR3 is CASSFSPKSDRGSNQPQHF. The CDR3 nucleotides read TGTGCCAGCAGCTTCTCACCTAAATCCGACAGGGGTAGCAATCAGCCCCAGCATTTT.